The 13 T cell receptor beta chains in this list originate from one sample, sequenced in a study of control samples from healthy donors and cancer patients. Sequencing was performed with immunoSEQ multiplex PCR; in TCRdb, only in-frame clones are kept and a portion is missing. This sample yields fewer than 200,000 clones, of which roughly 93% are seen a single time; about 4% belongs to the top ten. The sample taken for sequencing was blood. Every receptor here comes from a woman aged 60-75 years in good health.

This rearrangement joins TRBV9 to TRBJ1-3; the D is unclear. Germline CDR1 and CDR2: SGDLS and YYNGEE. Deletions cut 2 bases from V and 0 bases from J, with 3 bases between. There are 13 residues in the CDR3. The CDR3 region is CASSVNSGNTIYF. Here the CDR3 DNA reads TGTGCCAGCAGCGTTAACTCTGGAAACACCATATATTTT.

V gene TRBV7-6 combines with J gene TRBJ2-1, with TRBD2 matching 14 bases. The trim removed 5 bases at V and 6 bases at J, leaving 6 bases unmatched. The CDR3 is 16 amino acids. Per the germline V gene, CDR1 is SGHVS and CDR2 is FNYEAQ. The CDR3 loop reads CASSVMTSGGANEQFF. For the CDR3, the DNA is TGTGCCAGCAGCGTCATGACTAGCGGGGGGGCCAATGAGCAGTTCTTC.

The rearrangement joins TRBV6-1 to TRBJ1-4, with D hard to call. This CDR3 has 13 amino acids. V shed 1 base and J shed 10 bases, with 10 bases lying between them. Germline values: CDR1 MNHNS, CDR2 SASEGT. The CDR3 region has the DNA TGTGCCAGCAGTGAAGGACGGGCCGGAAAACTGTTTTTT. Amino acid sequence: CASSEGRAGKLFF.

The chain has TRBV5-6 and TRBJ1-3, with D perhaps matching TRBD1 (6 bases). This CDR3 comprises 14 residues. From germline, CDR1 is SGHDT and CDR2 YYEEEE. The V end was cut by 4 bases, the J end by 4 bases, with 12 bases between. CDR3 residues: CASSISGTGNTIYF. CDR3 DNA sequence: TGTGCCAGCAGCATCTCTGGGACAGGAAACACCATATATTTT.

V usage is TRBV9 and J usage is TRBJ1-2; D is unresolved. The germline V and J ends were trimmed by 0 bases and 4 bases, with 10 bases remaining between them. In germline, CDR1 is SGDLS, CDR2 YYNGEE. The CDR3 has 14 amino acids. CDR3: CASSVATAAYGYTF. In DNA form, the CDR3 reads TGTGCCAGCAGCGTAGCTACGGCAGCCTATGGCTACACCTTC. The full variable domain, rest sourced from reference TRBV9 and TRBJ1-2, is DSGVTQTPKHLITATGQRVTLRCSPRSGDLSVYWYQQSLDQGLQFLIQYYNGEERAKGNILERFSAQQFPDLHSELNLSSLELGDSALYFCASSVATAAYGYTFGSGTRLTVV.

This chain connects TRBV7-2 to TRBJ2-7, with 10 positions matching TRBD1. Germline assignment: CDR1 SGHTA and CDR2 FQGNSA. With V trimmed by 3 bases and J by 3 bases, 5 bases remained unmatched. The CDR3 totals 15 residues. The CDR3 nucleotides read TGTGCCAGCAGCTTCGGGACAGGGGATGGCTACGAGCAGTACTTC. It yields the protein CASSFGTGDGYEQYF.

This chain joins TRBV7-9 and TRBJ2-5; a weak D match, TRBD2 (7 bases). Per the germline V gene, CDR1 is SEHNR and CDR2 is FQNEAQ (reference sequence). The CDR3 has 14 residues. Trimming took off 4 bases at V and 5 bases at J, with 14 bases between the two ends. The CDR3 loop is CASSSLRGGETQYF. CDR3 nucleotide sequence: TGTGCCAGCAGCTCCCTCAGGGGAGGGGAGACCCAGTACTTC.

The chain employs TRBV7-9 and TRBJ1-1; TRBD1 agrees at 9 bases. This CDR3 comprises 14 residues. Germline CDR1 is SEHNR and CDR2 is FQNEAQ (reference sequence). V dropped 6 bases and J dropped 5; count of bases not matched to a gene: 7. The CDR3 DNA follows: TGTGCCAGCAGTCCCGGGACAGGGCCAACTGAAGCTTTCTTT. Translation: CASSPGTGPTEAFF.

The chain recombines TRBV5-1 with TRBJ2-3; D gene uncertain. From germline, CDR1 is SGHRS and CDR2 YFSETQ. This CDR3 is built from 17 residues. Trimming shortened V by 3 bases and J by 2 bases, and 19 bases separated the two germline ends. CDR3 amino acids: CASSSLPTLVYTDTQYF. The CDR3 DNA is TGCGCCAGCAGCTCCCTCCCGACTTTGGTCTACACAGATACGCAGTATTTT.

The chain combines TRBV25-1 with TRBJ1-1, with D unresolved. V was shortened by 2 bases and J by 1 base, with 8 bases between the two germline ends. CDR1 MGHDK and CDR2 SYGVNS come from the germline V gene. The CDR3 covers 14 residues. The chain's CDR3 is CASSERAPNTEAFF. CDR3 nucleotide sequence: TGTGCCAGCAGTGAACGGGCACCGAACACTGAAGCTTTCTTT.

The chain is built from TRBV18 and TRBJ2-1; no reliable D call. This CDR3 spans 11 amino acids. Trimming shortened V by 3 bases and J by 7 bases, and 4 bases separated the two germline ends. Germline V lookup: CDR1 KGHSH, CDR2 LQKENI. CDR3 sequence reads: CASSPGNEQFF. The CDR3 coding sequence is TGTGCCAGCTCACCGGGGAATGAGCAGTTCTTC.

The CDR3 DNA sequence: TGTGCCAGCAGCTTAAGCGGGGGGACTGAAGCTTTCTTT. It specifies CASSLSGGTEAFF. V and J are TRBV13 and TRBJ1-1; D perhaps matches TRBD1 (5 bases). V was pared by 2 bases and J by 5 bases, with 9 bases between. The CDR3 contains 13 residues. In germline, CDR1 is PRHDT, CDR2 FYEKMQ (reference sequence).

V usage is TRBV19 and J usage is TRBJ1-2, with 10 bases lining up with TRBD1. The CDR3 is 17 residues long. The J segment lost 3 bases and the V segment lost 7 bases, leaving 14 bases of the junction unmatched. Germline V gene sequence: CDR1 LNHDA, CDR2 SQIVND (reference sequence). CDR3 sequence: CASTRGDRGYPYYGYTF. The CDR3 DNA reads as TGTGCCAGTACCCGGGGGGACAGGGGCTATCCCTACTATGGCTACACCTTC.